The next 10 T cell receptor beta chains were all read from a single sample in a study of neurological immune-mediated disorders. Via MiXCR, TCRdb re-called the 5' RACE reads, giving one row per CDR3 protein. This table holds about 80,000 distinct CDR3 sequences, about 5% found once. Time point here: longitudinal time-point 2. Sequenced material: PBMCs. Source of these receptors: a woman aged 55-75 years with multiple sclerosis.

There are many counts of this clonotype. The junction departs from the called germline gene at one end, perhaps through a read error. This chain connects TRBV7-7 to TRBJ2-2; D gene unclear. The CDR3 is 13 amino acids. Germline lookup yields CDR1 SSHAT and CDR2 FNYEAQ (reference sequence). The CDR3 here is CASSPAFSGELFF. In nucleotides, the CDR3 is TGTGCTAGCAGTCCAGCCTTTTCCGGGGAGCTGTTTTTT. Full variable domain (outside the CDR3, taken from reference TRBV7-7 and TRBJ2-2): GAGVSQSPRYKVTKRGQDVTLRCDPISSHATLYWYQQALGQGPEFLTYFNYEAQPDKSGLPSDRFSAERPEGSISTLTIQRTEQRDSAMYRCASSPAFSGELFFGEGSRLTVL.

This clonotype came up once. With a much larger clone just one base away, this may be a read error. The chain links TRBV20-1 to TRBJ2-4; a weak D match, TRBD2 (5 bases). Trimming left V 4 bases short and J 0 bases short, with 10 bases between. Germline V gene sequence: CDR1 DFQATT, CDR2 SNEGSKA (reference sequence). The CDR3 is 14 amino acids. The CDR3: CSAKTTLAKNIQYF. As DNA, the CDR3 is TGCAGTGCTAAGACTACCCTAGCCAAAAACATTCAGTACTTC.

This clonotype was seen repeatedly, ten times or more. V usage is TRBV11-3 and J usage is TRBJ2-2; 7 bases agree with TRBD1. The germline V gene has CDR1 SGHNT and CDR2 YENEEA. The V and J ends lost 5 bases and 3 bases, in that order; junction bases with no gene match: 6. CDR3 size: 15 residues. The CDR3 DNA sequence: TGTGCCAGCAGCCTGACAGGGCCATACACCGGGGAGCTGTTTTTT. It codes for CASSLTGPYTGELFF. The full variable domain, with the rest looked up from reference TRBV11-3 and TRBJ2-2, is EAGVVQSPRYKIIEKKQPVAFWCNPISGHNTLYWYLQNLGQGPELLIRYENEEAVDDSQLPKDRFSAERLKGVDSTLKIQPAELGDSAVYLCASSLTGPYTGELFFGEGSRLTVL.

Comment on this clonotype: This may be a read error, as it is one base from a much larger clone. This is likely a read error, given that the CDR3 carries no conserved phenylalanine or tryptophan at its end. The chain couples TRBV9 to TRBJ1-2; no firm D call. The ends were cut back, 3 bases at V and 7 bases at J, with 10 bases in the middle. The CDR3 loop spans 12 amino acids. Germline assignment: CDR1 SGDLS and CDR2 YYNGEE. In DNA form, the CDR3 reads TGTGCCAGCAGCGGATTTTGGGCTGGCTACACCGTC. This encodes CASSGFWAGYTV.

In this sample, this clonotype turned up a few times. The V and J genes are TRBV6-6 and TRBJ1-4, with 10 positions matching TRBD1. The CDR3 length is 15 residues. V dropped 8 bases and J dropped 8; count of bases not matched to a gene: 11. CDR1 and CDR2 (germline): MNHNY, SVGAGI (reference sequence). The CDR3 protein is CASVDRDRGAEKLFF. CDR3 coding DNA: TGTGCCAGCGTCGATCGGGACAGGGGAGCAGAAAAACTGTTTTTT.

This clonotype has ten or more counts. V and J are TRBV6-5 and TRBJ2-2, with 12 positions matching TRBD2. V shed 6 bases and J 7 bases; nucleotides not matched to a gene: 6. Germline V gives CDR1 MNHEY, CDR2 SVGAGI. This CDR3 is built from 15 residues. CDR3 coding DNA: TGTGCCAGCAGCCTAGCGGGGGGGAAGTTCGGGGAGCTGTTTTTT. It is translated as CASSLAGGKFGELFF.

This clonotype was observed a handful of times. The gene calls are TRBV6-5 and TRBJ1-1, with TRBD1 matching 7 bases. Germline V gene lookup returns CDR1 MNHEY and CDR2 SVGAGI. This CDR3 spans 14 amino acids. The J segment lost 5 bases and the V segment lost 2 bases, leaving 5 bases of the junction unmatched. The CDR3 region is CASSYTTGVTEAFF. The CDR3, as DNA: TGTGCCAGCAGTTACACCACAGGGGTTACTGAAGCTTTCTTT.

J is TRBJ2-7 and V is TRBV7-2; D is unclear. The CDR3 is 17 amino acids. The V end was cut by 0 bases, the J end by 2 bases, with 17 bases between. The germline CDR1 and CDR2 sequences are SGHTA and FQGNSA. DNA of the CDR3: TGTGCCAGCAGCTTAGCAACCGACGGCGACACCACCTACGAGCAGTACTTC. This encodes CASSLATDGDTTYEQYF.

This clonotype was seen at least ten times. The rearrangement joins TRBV29-1 to TRBJ1-1; D unclear. Trimming pared 3 bases from V and 4 bases from J, leaving 12 bases between. The CDR3 is 13 residues long. Germline loops: CDR1 SQVTM, CDR2 ANQGSEA. In DNA form, the CDR3 reads TGCAGCGTTGAGGTCGGGAGAGGCACTGAAGCTTTCTTT. Amino acid sequence: CSVEVGRGTEAFF.

The chain couples TRBV12-3 or TRBV12-4 to TRBJ2-2, with TRBD2 identical over 13 bases. V was clipped by 7 bases and J by 7 bases; unmatched bases: 12. The CDR3 sequence is 17 residues long. The CDR3 loop reads CASTLYGTSGAGGELFF. The DNA for the CDR3 is TGTGCCAGCACTCTTTATGGGACTAGCGGGGCGGGCGGGGAGCTGTTTTTT.